The text below deals with one T cell receptor (beta chain). This sample is part of a study of cytotoxic CD8 clonotypes in ibrutinib-treated CLL. The germline CDR1 and CDR2 sequences are SGHVS and FNYEAQ. V was pared by 4 bases and J by 3 bases, with 7 bases of the junction left unmatched. The CDR3 runs 16 residues. Measured with immunoSEQ multiplex PCR; TCRdb has only the in-frame clones, and not every one. The sample holds approximately 120,000 clones; 58% are singletons and the top ten take about 40%. The receptor's source is a human donor with chronic lymphocytic leukemia. This chain connects TRBV7-6 to TRBJ2-2, with 8 nucleotides matching TRBD1. The source material was PBMCs, sampled after 24 months of ibrutinib treatment. CDR3 in DNA: TGTGCCAGCAGCTCCGAGCAGGGGGCATACACCGGGGAGCTGTTTTTT. It translates to CASSSEQGAYTGELFF.